One TCR beta chain is described in this entry. This specimen belongs to a study of blood T cell repertoires in COVID-19. Study at large: Collection of acute and convalescent COVID-19 samples took place in the United States, Italy and Spain. The analysed material was cDNA or gDNA that came from T cells, B-cell-depleted T cells, or PBMCs.

The CDR3 contains 16 residues. Germline CDR1 and CDR2: LNHNV and YYDKDF (reference sequence). The junction had 6 bases not matched to a gene; V was cut back by 0 bases and J by 4 bases. Repertoires were generated with immunoSEQ multiplex PCR, while TCRdb's copy carries only in-frame clones and drops some. The repertoire holds 350,000 or so clones, with roughly 87% as singletons. Participants were aged about 18 to 90 years from roughly 26 US areas. Participants were placed into cohorts based on the clinical history they reported. V usage is TRBV15 and J usage is TRBJ1-5, with TRBD1 matching 7 bases. The TCR was taken from a woman aged 30 to 39 who had recovered from COVID-19. The sequenced material came from PBMCs or T cells enriched from blood (not recorded which). The chain's CDR3 is CATSRDGGQPNQPQHF. DNA for the CDR3: TGTGCCACCAGCAGAGATGGGGGACAGCCAAATCAGCCCCAGCATTTT.